A selection of T cell receptor beta chains follows, all from one sample in a study of T cells in localized non-small cell lung cancer. The protocol was immunoSEQ multiplex PCR, while the TCRdb copy is restricted to in-frame clones and leaves out a portion. The table lists approximately 83,000 clones, roughly 88% of them singletons. The source was PBMCs, collected before any cancer treatment. The receptors derive from a woman aged 40-69 years with stage II squamous cell lung carcinoma. Each CDR3 is given with its conserved first and last residue. The D gene is left open where the match is weak. Clone size is given for some rows only: seen once, a few or many times, or a class if the clone is expanded.

D gene,V gene,clone size,J gene,CDR3 protein,CDR3 DNA
-,TRBV21-1,-,TRBJ1-2,CASSSNRGAGYGYTF,TGTGCCAGCAGCAGTAACAGGGGCGCAGGCTATGGCTACACCTTC
-,TRBV27,-,TRBJ2-1,CASSTEDNEQFF,TGTGCCAGCAGCACGGAAGACAATGAGCAGTTCTTC
-,TRBV27,once,TRBJ1-4,CASSLFPDSGNEKLFF,TGTGCCAGCAGCCTCTTCCCAGACAGCGGTAATGAAAAACTGTTTTTT
TRBD1,TRBV27,-,TRBJ2-7,CASSFSGQGSYEQYF,TGTGCCAGCAGTTTTTCGGGACAGGGATCCTACGAGCAGTACTTC
TRBD1,TRBV7-9,-,TRBJ2-2,CASSNPGQGAGGELFF,TGTGCCAGCAGCAATCCGGGTCAGGGGGCCGGCGGGGAGCTGTTTTTT
-,TRBV29-1,-,TRBJ1-2,CSVVRGFGRLLSYGYTF,TGCAGCGTTGTTCGTGGGTTCGGACGACTACTTAGCTATGGCTACACCTTC
TRBD1,TRBV5-1,-,TRBJ1-5,CASSPGTGGGVSNQPQHF,TGCGCCAGCAGCCCCGGGACAGGGGGCGGGGTAAGCAATCAGCCCCAGCATTTT
-,TRBV19,-,TRBJ1-1,CASSHPLGGTEAFF,TGTGCCAGTAGCCATCCCCTGGGAGGCACTGAAGCTTTCTTT
-,TRBV5-1,-,TRBJ2-7,CASSLVGGLSYEQYF,TGCGCCAGCAGCTTGGTGGGGGGCCTCTCCTACGAGCAGTACTTC
-,TRBV5-1,-,TRBJ2-7,CASSPGAGPLEQYF,TGCGCCAGCAGCCCCGGGGCAGGGCCCCTCGAGCAGTACTTC
-,TRBV10-3,-,TRBJ1-5,CAISESGGLSQPQHF,TGTGCCATCAGTGAGTCGGGGGGGCTCAGTCAGCCCCAGCATTTT
TRBD2,TRBV5-4,-,TRBJ2-7,CASSSRGDSYEQYF,TGTGCCAGCAGCTCCCGGGGGGATTCCTACGAGCAGTACTTC
TRBD1,TRBV6-4,few,TRBJ2-2,CASSRWGTGSNTGELFF,TGTGCCAGCAGCCGTTGGGGGACAGGGTCAAACACCGGGGAGCTGTTTTTT
TRBD1,TRBV7-8,-,TRBJ1-2,CASFAGTAGGYTF,TGTGCCAGCTTTGCCGGGACAGCCGGTGGCTACACCTTC
-,TRBV5-4,-,TRBJ1-1,CASSNPRIQGPNTEAFF,TGTGCCAGCAGCAATCCCAGAATACAGGGACCGAACACTGAAGCTTTCTTT
TRBD2,TRBV7-9,once,TRBJ2-3,CASSLSTSGTRGTDTQYF,TGTGCCAGCAGCTTGAGTACTAGCGGGACGCGAGGCACAGATACGCAGTATTTT
-,TRBV15,once,TRBJ2-1,CATRGTGSYNEQFF,TGTGCCACCAGAGGTACAGGGTCCTACAATGAGCAGTTCTTC
TRBD2,TRBV11-2,-,TRBJ2-7,CASSLDLGLAGSYEQYF,TGTGCCAGCAGCTTGGACCTCGGACTAGCGGGGTCCTACGAGCAGTACTTC
TRBD1,TRBV2,-,TRBJ2-1,CAVSDRGYNEQFF,TGTGCCGTGTCGGACAGGGGGTACAATGAGCAGTTCTTC